The T cell receptor (beta chain) under discussion was sequenced for a study of blood T cell repertoires in COVID-19 (dated by TCRdb to the early 2020s). As for the study more broadly: Samples from collaborators originated in the United States, Italy and Spain and spanned both the acute and convalescent phases of COVID-19. A freely available public database, intended as a resource for researchers studying the immune response to SARS-CoV-2, is where the repertoires were released. The dataset comprised deeply sampled blood TCRbeta repertoires from subjects exposed to, actively infected with, or recovered from COVID-19. Where available, HLA class I and class II types were taken from metadata supplied by the sample provider and were not determined by assay-based typing. Samples came from the ongoing ImmuneRACE study (first 160 participants) plus 1,254 subjects from 6 global collaborators. The prospective study material was composed of cDNA or gDNA derived from T cells, B-cell-depleted T cells, or PBMCs. A de-identified subject ID, COVID-19 status, age in years and sex were almost always included in the sample metadata. General study outcomes and caveats: Clinical and demographic metadata were provided uncurated, with the amount varying by source and participant.

For this clone: The specificity of this receptor is unknown. No clone much larger than this one lies a single base away; base qualities are absent.

The immunoSEQ Assay, a bias-controlled multiplex PCR, was used to amplify TCRbeta CDR3 regions from genomic DNA. In the source study's methods: Nucleated cell counts per sample were estimated from amplification of reference gene primers within the assay. To quantify the absolute abundance of each unique TCRbeta CDR3 rearrangement, sequence reads were collapsed and filtered. For each sample, productive Simpson clonality was calculated as the square root of Simpson's diversity index over productive rearrangements. This immuneACCESS table, as held by TCRdb, lists in-frame sequences with V and J called but not all clones. Of the missing ones, under half trace to an unresolved V gene in checked studies; the others have no known cause. For V, J and clone size, that table is used; D and trimming come from the DNA. Across this sample there are 100,000 to 150,000 clones, with 84% seen only once. The leading ten clones occupy under 4% of the sample.

Participants in the prospective study were enrolled through a virtual design, were aged about 18 to 89 years, and lived in fewer than 30 United States geographic areas. Cohort assignment in the prospective study relied on participant-reported clinical history from a screening survey and a study questionnaire. Recovered participants in ImmuneRACE Cohort 3 were defined as having two consecutive negative NP/OP PCR tests, clearance from a healthcare professional, or resolution of symptoms. Each participant in the prospective study had whole blood, serum and a nasopharyngeal or oropharyngeal swab collected by mobile phlebotomists. Prospective study participants could optionally give additional blood draws and questionnaires over a roughly two-month period. Before DNA extraction, prospective study blood samples were shipped either frozen or at room temperature. V sheds 10 bases and J sheds 3 bases, leaving 20 bases between their ends. From the cysteine through the phenylalanine, the CDR3 covers 15 amino acids. The CDR3 DNA has 45 bases and is translated from base 1. CDR1 and CDR2 (ENHRY, SYGVKD) derive from the germline V gene.

Rearrangement joined TRBV10-3 to TRBJ2-3; the D gene is possibly TRBD1, with 6 bases matching. What was sequenced was PBMCs or T cells enriched from blood (not recorded which). The origin of this receptor is a woman between 25 and 40 years old who had recovered from COVID-19. The encoded CDR3 is CATSRDTYSTDTQYF. The sequenced DNA: TGTGCCACTAGTCGGGACACCTATTCTACAGATACGCAGTATTTT.